The rows below give T cell receptor beta chains drawn from one sample of a study of T cells in localized non-small cell lung cancer. The assay was immunoSEQ multiplex PCR, and TCRdb's table has in-frame clones only and misses some. The sample records tens of thousands of clones, 87% being singletons. The specimen was peripheral blood, collected before any cancer treatment. The receptors come from a man aged 40 to 70 with stage I squamous cell lung carcinoma. CDR3s include the opening cysteine and the closing phenylalanine or tryptophan. The order of the fields is V gene, clone size, CDR3 length, D gene, J gene, CDR3 DNA, CDR3 protein. D genes are given only for firm matches. Clone size is given for some rows only: seen once, a few or many times, or a class if the clone is expanded.

>TRBV9|.|14|TRBD1|TRBJ1-5
TGTGCCAGCAGCTTGGGACAGGGTAATCAGCCCCAGCATTTT
CASSLGQGNQPQHF
>TRBV18|.|18|.|TRBJ1-4
TGTGCCAGCTCCCAATTGGCCGGTTTTGGAGCAACTAATGAAAAACTGTTTTTT
CASSQLAGFGATNEKLFF
>TRBV6-6|.|12|TRBD1|TRBJ2-7
TGTGCCAGCGGGACAGGGTCCACCGAGCAGTACTTC
CASGTGSTEQYF
>TRBV6-6|once|16|.|TRBJ1-2
TGTGCCAGCAGTTGGGGCCGGAGGGAGACCTTCTATGGCTACACCTTC
CASSWGRRETFYGYTF
>TRBV20-1|.|11|.|TRBJ1-2
TGCAGTGCTAGAGACAGGGGCCCCGCGACCTTC
CSARDRGPATF
>TRBV7-6|.|13|.|TRBJ1-5
TGTGCCAGCAGCTTATGGGAGGCACAGCCCCAGCATTTT
CASSLWEAQPQHF
>TRBV6-6|.|16|.|TRBJ2-1
TGTGCCAGCAGTTACTCGAAAGGTTCCTCCTACAATGAGCAGTTCTTC
CASSYSKGSSYNEQFF
>TRBV19|few|14|TRBD1|TRBJ1-1
TGTGCCAGTAGGACCCAGGGGGCAAACACTGAAGCTTTCTTT
CASRTQGANTEAFF
>TRBV10-3|few|15|.|TRBJ2-2
TGTGCCATCATTCCGAGCGGAGGGAACACCGGGGAGCTGTTTTTT
CAIIPSGGNTGELFF
>TRBV15|.|19|.|TRBJ2-6
TGTGCCACCAGCAGAATCTCCGGGACGGGGACATCTAGGGCCAACGTCCTGACTTTC
CATSRISGTGTSRANVLTF
>TRBV28|.|14|TRBD2|TRBJ2-2
TGTGCCAGCCTGCTAGCGGGGGTTACCGGGGAGCTGTTTTTT
CASLLAGVTGELFF
>TRBV18|.|14|.|TRBJ1-2
TGTGCCAGCTCACCCCGGGAGAATAACTATGGCTACACCTTC
CASSPRENNYGYTF
>TRBV9|.|19|.|TRBJ1-1
TGTGCCAGCAGCGTAGCTCCAAATATGGGGTCGGGAAACCCTTATTCGGCTTTCTTT
CASSVAPNMGSGNPYSAFF
>TRBV27|.|14|TRBD1|TRBJ1-2
TGTGCCACCAGGGGGAGTTGGGGTGACTATGGCTACACCTTC
CATRGSWGDYGYTF
>TRBV5-4|.|15|TRBD1|TRBJ1-2
TGTGCCAGCAGCTTGGCCAGGGGGGTAAACTATGGCTACACCTTC
CASSLARGVNYGYTF
>TRBV5-6|.|11|.|TRBJ2-1
TGTGCCAGCAGCCTCGGACCCGCCCCAATCTTC
CASSLGPAPIF
>TRBV5-6|.|14|.|TRBJ1-3
TGTGCCAGCAGCTTTGGACAGCAAGGAAACACCATATATTTT
CASSFGQQGNTIYF
>TRBV19|.|13|TRBD1|TRBJ1-6
TGTGCCAGTAGTGTAGACAGGGCATCACCCCTCCACTTT
CASSVDRASPLHF
>TRBV11-2|.|17|TRBD1|TRBJ1-6
TGTGCCAGCAGCTTAGTGACAGGGAAGGGTTCCAATTCACCCCTCCACTTT
CASSLVTGKGSNSPLHF
>TRBV19|few|16|.|TRBJ1-6
TGTGCCAGTAGTATCAGGAGGCCGGCAGGACGGACACCCCTCCACTTT
CASSIRRPAGRTPLHF
>TRBV5-4|.|13|TRBD2|TRBJ2-7
TGTGCCAGCAGAGGACTAGCGGTCTACGAGCAGTACTTC
CASRGLAVYEQYF
>TRBV25-1|.|12|.|TRBJ1-1
TGTGCCAGCAGTGACCTGGGCCTTGAAGCTTTCTTT
CASSDLGLEAFF
>TRBV10-3|few|14|TRBD1|TRBJ1-2
TGTGCCATCGTCGGACAGGGAGCGGGGTATGGCTACACCTTC
CAIVGQGAGYGYTF
>TRBV6-1|few|15|.|TRBJ2-7
TGTGCCAGCACGGAGGGACAAGGCCCCACCTACGAGCAGTACTTC
CASTEGQGPTYEQYF
>TRBV5-1|.|16|TRBD1|TRBJ2-3
TGCGCCAGCAGCCCCTCGTTGGGGGGACAGGGGTCCACGCAGTATTTT
CASSPSLGGQGSTQYF
>TRBV7-9|.|17|TRBD1|TRBJ1-1
TGTGCCAGCAGCCGGGGAACAGGGGGCTTAGGGTGGACTGAAGCTTTCTTT
CASSRGTGGLGWTEAFF
>TRBV5-1|.|13|.|TRBJ1-2
TGCGCCAGCAGCTTTGTCGGCACCTATGGCTACACCTTC
CASSFVGTYGYTF
>TRBV19|.|15|TRBD1|TRBJ1-2
TGTGCCAGTAACCCCGGGACAGGGATAATCTATGGCTACACCTTC
CASNPGTGIIYGYTF
>TRBV7-9|.|15|.|TRBJ2-5
TGTGCCAGCAGCGCATTAACAGGAGGCCAAGAGACCCAGTACTTC
CASSALTGGQETQYF
>TRBV28|few|14|.|TRBJ1-5
TGTGCCAGCAGCCCCCCCGGCAGCAATCAGCCCCAGCATTTT
CASSPPGSNQPQHF
>TRBV7-2|.|14|.|TRBJ2-3
TGTGCCAGCTCCCTTCGGACCTTCACAGATACGCAGTATTTT
CASSLRTFTDTQYF
>TRBV28|.|14|.|TRBJ1-2
TGTGCCAGCAGTCCCACGAACAGGGTTGGGGGCTACACCTTC
CASSPTNRVGGYTF
>TRBV6-4|.|13|TRBD1|TRBJ1-1
TGTGCCAGAAACCGTAGACAGGGTACTGAAGCTTTCTTT
CARNRRQGTEAFF
>TRBV6-6|few|12|.|TRBJ1-2
TGTGCCAGCAGTCCCCCCGGTAGCGGCTACACCTTC
CASSPPGSGYTF
>TRBV19|.|15|TRBD1|TRBJ1-5
TGTGCCAGTTCGTCGGGACAGGGTGTCAAACAGCCCCAGCATTTT
CASSSGQGVKQPQHF
>TRBV5-6|.|15|.|TRBJ2-5
TGTGCCAGCAGCTTTGGACAGCTACTCCAAGAGACCCAGTACTTC
CASSFGQLLQETQYF
>TRBV9|.|20|TRBD1|TRBJ2-5
TGTGCCAGCAGCACGCAATCCCCAACACCAGGGGGCGCCCCCCAAGAGACCCAGTACTTC
CASSTQSPTPGGAPQETQYF
>TRBV5-6|once|13|.|TRBJ2-5
TGTGCCAGCAGCTTGGGGGGGCAAGAGACCCAGTACTTC
CASSLGGQETQYF
>TRBV28|.|16|.|TRBJ1-1
TGTGCCAGCACCCTCTGGGGGTCCTCGGGGGACACTGAAGCTTTCTTT
CASTLWGSSGDTEAFF
>TRBV28|.|13|.|TRBJ1-5
TGTGCCAGCAGTCCCGACTTGTCCACGCCCCAGCATTTT
CASSPDLSTPQHF
>TRBV7-2|.|13|.|TRBJ1-1
TGTGCCAGCAGCTTAGAGGGGACCACTGAAGCTTTCTTT
CASSLEGTTEAFF
>TRBV7-9|once|14|.|TRBJ2-7
TGTGCCAGCAGCTTCTTTAGCGGACCCTACGAGCAGTACTTC
CASSFFSGPYEQYF
>TRBV10-3|.|16|.|TRBJ1-3
TGTGCCATCAGGCCCCAGGGCCTGCAGTCTGGAAACACCATATATTTT
CAIRPQGLQSGNTIYF
>TRBV7-9|.|12|.|TRBJ1-5
TGTGCCAGCAGCTCCCCCAATCAGCCCCAGCATTTT
CASSSPNQPQHF
>TRBV6-4|few|14|.|TRBJ2-2
TGTGCCAGCAGTGAACAACAGGGAAGAGGGGAGCTGTTTTTT
CASSEQQGRGELFF
>TRBV9|.|13|.|TRBJ2-1
TGTGCCAGCAGCTCCCCCGGAGGATTCGAGCAGTTCTTC
CASSSPGGFEQFF
>TRBV27|.|17|.|TRBJ1-1
TGTGCCAGCAGTCCCTTCGCGGGTACAGGTAGGACGACTGAAGCTTTCTTT
CASSPFAGTGRTTEAFF
>TRBV4-3|.|15|TRBD1|TRBJ1-1
TGCGCCAGCAGCTGGGGAGGGACAGCTAACACTGAAGCTTTCTTT
CASSWGGTANTEAFF
>TRBV5-1|.|15|.|TRBJ1-4
TGCGCCAGCAGCTTGAATAAGGGGGGAGAAGAAAAACTGTTTTTT
CASSLNKGGEEKLFF
>TRBV19|few|15|TRBD1|TRBJ1-2
TGTGCCAGTAGTATCGGACAGGGACCGTTGGGTGGCTACACCTTC
CASSIGQGPLGGYTF
>TRBV27|once|15|.|TRBJ2-7
TGTGCCAGCAGTACCTACCATGCGAGCTCCTACGAGCAGTACTTC
CASSTYHASSYEQYF
>TRBV15|.|12|.|TRBJ1-2
TGTGCCACCAGCAGAGGGAACTATGGCTACACCTTC
CATSRGNYGYTF
>TRBV6-1|.|14|.|TRBJ1-4
TGTGCCAGCAGGGAAGGCAGTGGCCCTGAAAAACTGTTTTTT
CASREGSGPEKLFF
>TRBV4-2|.|17|TRBD2|TRBJ2-3
TGTGCCAGCAGCCAAGATGGGGGGACTAGCGGCACAGATACGCAGTATTTT
CASSQDGGTSGTDTQYF
>TRBV6-6|few|15|.|TRBJ2-7
TGTGCCAGCAGTTACTCGGGGTCTCAGGTCGACGAGCAGTACTTC
CASSYSGSQVDEQYF
>TRBV5-4|.|15|.|TRBJ2-7
TGTGCCAGCAGCCAACGTGAGCGGCGGGCCTACGAGCAGTACTTC
CASSQRERRAYEQYF
>TRBV5-1|.|14|.|TRBJ2-5
TGCGCCAGCAGCGATCCTAAATCCGCGGAGACCCAGTACTTC
CASSDPKSAETQYF
>TRBV11-3|.|13|.|TRBJ2-7
TGTGCCAGCAGCTTAGCCAGGGACCACGAGCAGTACTTC
CASSLARDHEQYF